This entry is about one TCR beta chain. A junction boundary mismatches the germline segment, possibly from a read error. Profiled with immunoSEQ multiplex PCR; TCRdb holds only in-frame clones, not every one. The top ten clones hold 3.5% to 4% of a sample with 43,000 or so clones, 70% to 75% of them seen once. The data derive from a study of radiotherapy plus CTLA-4 blockade in lung cancer. Germline V lookup: CDR1 SGHRS, CDR2 YFSETQ. This CDR3 region has 15 residues. This specimen consisted of peripheral blood, obtained from a patient treated with radiotherapy plus ipilimumab. The clonotype was recovered from a human donor with non-small cell lung cancer who had a complete response to radiotherapy plus ipilimumab. The chain carries TRBV5-1 and TRBJ2-7; 10 positions agree with TRBD2. The CDR3 region is CASSAGLAISYERYF. CDR3 bases: TGCGCCAGCAGCGCGGGACTAGCGATTTCCTACGAGCGGTACTTC.